This T cell receptor (beta chain) was profiled in a study of T cell responses to AZD1222 COVID-19 vaccine. With 0 bases clipped from V and 3 bases from J, the junction kept 6 bases outside the gene matches. This CDR3 spans 17 amino acids. Germline V gives CDR1 SGHRS, CDR2 YFSETQ. The assay was immunoSEQ multiplex PCR, and TCRdb's table has in-frame clones only and misses some. The sample gives just over 60,000 clones, roughly three quarters of which show up once; 11% to 15% is in the top ten. V and J are TRBV5-1 and TRBJ2-3, with 11 bases that match TRBD2. The TCR originated in an adult in good health. The sample was peripheral blood, taken on day 0 of AZD1222 vaccination. CDR3 coding DNA: TGCGCCAGCAGCTTGGGGTCTAGCGGGGGGAGGACAGATACGCAGTATTTT. Protein product: CASSLGSSGGRTDTQYF.